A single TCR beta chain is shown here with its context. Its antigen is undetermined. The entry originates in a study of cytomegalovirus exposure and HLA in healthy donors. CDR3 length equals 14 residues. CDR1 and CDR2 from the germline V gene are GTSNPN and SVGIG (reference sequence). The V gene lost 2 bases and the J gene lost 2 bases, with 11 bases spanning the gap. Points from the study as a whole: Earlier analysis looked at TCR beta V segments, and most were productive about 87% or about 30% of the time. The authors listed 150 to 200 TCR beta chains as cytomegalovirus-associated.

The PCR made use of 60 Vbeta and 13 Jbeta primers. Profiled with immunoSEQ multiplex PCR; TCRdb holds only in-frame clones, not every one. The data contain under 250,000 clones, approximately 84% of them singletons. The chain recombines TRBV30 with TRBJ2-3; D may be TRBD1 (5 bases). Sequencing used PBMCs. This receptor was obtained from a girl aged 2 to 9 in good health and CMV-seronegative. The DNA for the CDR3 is TGTGCCTGGAGTAAGGGGATCCTCACAGATACGCAGTATTTT. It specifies CAWSKGILTDTQYF.